A single sample gave rise to the 19 T cell receptor beta chains below, sequenced in a study of blood T cells in healthy people across ages. Sample-barcoded 5' priming and a J-beta primer mix drove a second PCR of about 6 to 11 cycles. TCRdb re-called the 5' RACE reads through MiXCR, storing one row per CDR3 protein. The sample has 1,800,000 or so distinct CDR3 sequences; about 39% are singletons. Sample: blood. The receptor set was obtained from a human donor in good health.

This chain joins TRBV6-4 and TRBJ2-1, with 11 positions matching TRBD2. CDR3 length equals 15 residues. Germline values: CDR1 MRHNA, CDR2 SNTAGT. V was clipped by 6 bases and J by 6 bases; unmatched bases: 7. The CDR3 DNA reads TGTGCCAGCAGCCTAGCGGGGGGAACTACCAATGAGCAGTTCTTC. Protein sequence: CASSLAGGTTNEQFF.

In its sample, this clonotype was seen a few times. The CDR3 spells CASSSEGGRYNEQFF. The DNA of the CDR3 is TGTGCCAGCAGCTCTGAGGGGGGCCGGTACAATGAGCAGTTCTTC. J is TRBJ2-1 and V is TRBV7-9; perhaps D is TRBD1 or TRBD2 (6 bases each). V lost 4 bases and J lost 4, with 14 bases in between. The CDR3 extends over 15 amino acids. Looked up from germline, CDR1 is SEHNR and CDR2 is FQNEAQ (reference sequence).

This clonotype was observed a single time. The J gene is TRBJ1-5, the V gene TRBV20-1; no definite D call. V shed 0 bases and J shed 7 bases, with 13 bases lying between them. CDR3 length: 14 amino acids. Germline CDR1 reads DFQATT; CDR2 reads SNEGSKA (reference sequence). For the CDR3, the DNA is TGCAGTGCTAGAGATCCCGCCTTCGGACAGCCCCAGCATTTT. Translating it yields CSARDPAFGQPQHF.

This clonotype was seen more than once but under ten times. The rearrangement uses TRBV11-2 and TRBJ2-3; D is possibly TRBD2 (6 bases). The CDR3 runs to 14 residues. Between the trimmed V and J ends, which lost 2 bases and 2 bases, there was a span of 8 bases. The V gene's germline CDR1 is SGHAT and CDR2 FQNNGV. CDR3 protein: CASSLRTTTDTQYF. CDR3 DNA: TGTGCCAGCAGCTTAAGGACTACCACAGATACGCAGTATTTT.

The chain carries TRBV4-1 and TRBJ1-2; D is perhaps TRBD1 (5 bases). CDR3 length: 14 residues. Trimming stripped 8 bases from V and 2 bases from J, with 15 bases between. The germline V gene encodes CDR1 MGHRA and CDR2 YSYEKL. CDR3 in amino acids: CASQEQVTNYGYTF. DNA for the CDR3: TGCGCCAGCCAAGAACAGGTGACGAACTATGGCTACACCTTC.

The chain joins TRBV20-1 to TRBJ2-1; TRBD2 agrees at 10 bases. The V and J ends lost 4 bases and 10 bases, in that order; junction bases with no gene match: 13. The germline V gene has CDR1 DFQATT and CDR2 SNEGSKA (reference sequence). The CDR3 totals 15 residues. The CDR3 sequence: CSAMRGGLADNEQFF. The CDR3 DNA sequence: TGCAGTGCTATGCGGGGTGGACTAGCGGATAACGAGCAGTTCTTC.

This chain connects TRBV27 to TRBJ1-3; D gene uncertain. This CDR3 contains 14 residues. CDR1 and CDR2 (germline): MNHEY, SMNVEV (reference sequence). V lost 6 bases, J lost 2 bases, and 11 bases lay in between. The DNA for the CDR3 is TGTGCCAGCAGATCCGGGGTGGCTGGAAACACCATATATTTT. Its protein is CASRSGVAGNTIYF.

CDR3 sequence: CASSSQTGNEQFF. CDR3 DNA sequence: TGTGCCAGCAGCTCACAAACAGGCAATGAGCAGTTCTTC. This chain joins TRBV7-2 and TRBJ2-1; a weak D match, TRBD1 (5 bases). This CDR3 spans 13 amino acids. Germline CDR1 is SGHTA and CDR2 is FQGNSA. V was trimmed by 4 bases and J by 6 bases, leaving 10 bases between them.

About this clonotype itself: A much larger clone sits a single nucleotide away, making a read error possible. The rearrangement links TRBV20-1 to TRBJ2-7; the match to TRBD2 covers 8 bases. The CDR3 is 15 residues long. J gave up 4 bases and V 6 bases, and 14 bases lay outside the gene matches. CDR1 and CDR2 (germline): DFQATT, SNEGSKA (reference sequence). The CDR3 sequence is CSATPPRGERYEQYF. CDR3 nucleotides: TGCAGTGCCACGCCCCCGCGGGGGGAACGATACGAGCAGTACTTC.

In its sample, this clonotype was seen many times. Here the CDR3 DNA reads TGTGCCAGCAGCCCTCCGGGGATCGAGGACGAGCAGTACTTC. It yields the protein CASSPPGIEDEQYF. The chain has TRBV7-9 and TRBJ2-7, with a possible D match to TRBD2 (5 bases). CDR3 length equals 14 residues. Germline CDR1 is SEHNR and CDR2 is FQNEAQ (reference sequence). V was shortened by 5 bases and J by 5 bases, with 16 bases between the two germline ends.

There are a few counts of this clonotype. This rearrangement joins TRBV12-3 or TRBV12-4 to TRBJ2-5; 12 nucleotides line up with TRBD2. This CDR3 has 15 residues. With V trimmed by 6 bases and J by 3 bases, 5 bases remained unmatched. The CDR3, as DNA: TGTGCCAGCAGCCAAGGACTAGCGGGGAAAGAGACCCAGTACTTC. Translating it yields CASSQGLAGKETQYF.

V gene TRBV5-1 combines with J gene TRBJ2-5, with TRBD1 matching 8 bases. The closer fit of TRBJ2-7 to the DNA end suggests the J call may be wrong. Germline assignment: CDR1 SGHRS and CDR2 YFSETQ. The CDR3 extends over 16 amino acids. The CDR3 is CASSLGTGTGRFEQYF. The CDR3 bases are TGCGCCAGCAGCTTGGGAACCGGGACAGGTCGGTTCGAGCAGTACTTC.

This chain connects TRBV20-1 to TRBJ2-3; 8 positions agree with TRBD2. V lost 6 bases, J lost 8 bases, and 10 bases stayed unmatched. Germline loops: CDR1 DFQATT, CDR2 SNEGSKA (reference sequence). CDR3 length: 13 residues. The CDR3 DNA is TGCAGTGCCGGAGGGCGGGGGGAGGGTACGCAGTATTTT. Protein sequence: CSAGGRGEGTQYF.

The V call is TRBV5-1, the J call TRBJ1-1; 11 bases align to TRBD1. There are 17 residues in the CDR3. Losses at the gene ends were 4 bases for V and 4 bases for J; bases not matched to a gene: 12. Germline V gives CDR1 SGHRS, CDR2 YFSETQ. CDR3 in DNA: TGCGCCAGCAGCCCTGGGACAGGGGGGATAATCGGCACTGAAGCTTTCTTT. Protein sequence: CASSPGTGGIIGTEAFF.

The V call is TRBV2, the J call TRBJ2-4; 11 nucleotides align to TRBD2. With the DNA end fitting TRBJ2-5 better, the J assignment may be wrong. The CDR3 is 14 residues long. The germline gives CDR1 SNHLY, CDR2 FYNNEI. CDR3 residues: CASKLAGAEETQYF. In nucleotides, the CDR3 is TGTGCCAGCAAACTAGCGGGGGCTGAGGAGACCCAGTACTTC.

This clonotype was detected a few times. V gene TRBV6-1 combines with J gene TRBJ1-2; 8 positions match TRBD1. CDR3 length: 15 amino acids. Germline lookup yields CDR1 MNHNS and CDR2 SASEGT. The junction had 4 bases not matched to a gene; V was cut back by 0 bases and J by 4 bases. The CDR3 loop is CASSEAPGGSYGYTF. The CDR3 nucleotides are TGTGCCAGCAGTGAAGCGCCAGGGGGCAGCTATGGCTACACCTTC.

The chain is built from TRBV6-2 or TRBV6-3 and TRBJ2-1, with 7 bases fitting TRBD1. CDR1 is MNHEY and CDR2 is SVGEGT in the germline V gene. CDR3 size: 12 residues. With 5 bases clipped from V and 13 bases from J, the junction kept 8 bases outside the gene matches. The CDR3 bases are TGTGCCAGCAGTACGGCCGGGACAGTCCAGTTCTTC. Encoded protein: CASSTAGTVQFF.

The sample holds a few counts of this clonotype. The V gene is TRBV28, the J gene TRBJ2-7; 10 bases map to TRBD1. V lost 6 bases, J lost 0 bases, and 5 bases stayed unmatched. The CDR3 covers 15 residues. Germline V gives CDR1 MDHEN, CDR2 SYDVKM. CDR3 residues: CASRGDRGSSYEQYF. In DNA, the CDR3 is TGTGCCAGCAGGGGGGACAGGGGAAGCTCCTACGAGCAGTACTTC.

The sample holds a few counts of this clonotype. The V gene is TRBV28, the J gene TRBJ2-1; the D gene is possibly TRBD1 (6 bases). Trimming cost V 10 bases and J 5 bases, with 24 bases left between them. The germline V gene encodes CDR1 MDHEN and CDR2 SYDVKM. The CDR3 extends over 16 amino acids. The CDR3 sequence is CATYNRKGQGHNEQFF. The CDR3 region has the DNA TGTGCCACCTACAACCGCAAGGGTCAGGGGCACAATGAGCAGTTCTTC.